This T cell receptor (beta chain) was captured in a study of blood T cell repertoires in COVID-19. Study in general: COVID-19 samples from acute and convalescent phases originated in the United States, Italy and Spain. PBMCs, B-cell-depleted T cells, or T cells provided the cDNA or gDNA that made up the material.

Trimming left V 5 bases short and J 1 base short, with 5 bases between. The CDR3 extends over 12 amino acids. The V gene's germline CDR1 is SGHVS and CDR2 FNYEAQ. The authors' processing: The assay estimated nucleated cells by amplifying reference gene primers. The repertoire was sequenced with immunoSEQ multiplex PCR; TCRdb's copy has only in-frame clones and lacks some. That table gives V, J and clone size, and the DNA gave D and trimming. The table records roughly 200,000 clones, over 65% of them present only once. Input material: peripheral blood. The TCR originated in a person aged 65 to 85 with COVID-19, enrolled during active disease. The chain has TRBV7-6 and TRBJ1-1; D is unresolved. Here the CDR3 reads CASSEGNTEAFF. The CDR3 bases are TGTGCCAGCAGCGAGGGGAACACTGAAGCTTTCTTT. Based on the CDR3 plus reference TRBV7-6 and TRBJ1-1, the full variable domain is GAGVSQSPRYKVTKRGQDVALRCDPISGHVSLYWYRQALGQGPEFLTYFNYEAQQDKSGLPNDRFSAERPEGSISTLTIQRTEQRDSAMYRCASSEGNTEAFFGQGTRLTVV.